The present entry profiles one T cell receptor beta chain with its context. Trimming shortened V by 6 bases and J by 6 bases, and 18 bases separated the two germline ends. The CDR3 sequence is 13 residues long. CDR1 is SQVTM, CDR2 ANQGSEA, per germline. This specimen comes from a study of blood T cell repertoires in COVID-19. Across the study: Collection of acute and convalescent COVID-19 samples took place in the United States, Italy and Spain. T cells, B-cell-depleted T cells, or PBMCs supplied cDNA or gDNA.

In the source study's methods: Reference gene primers were amplified, and this amplification served to estimate nucleated cell counts. Using immunoSEQ multiplex PCR, the repertoire was profiled, and TCRdb retains in-frame clones only, with some absent. V and J calls and clone size are given by that table; D and trimming were obtained from the DNA. The table records under 500,000 clones, 75% to 90% of them present only once. The TCR sequence derives from a woman aged 25 to 45 with acute or convalescent COVID-19. Sequenced sample: peripheral blood. The rearrangement uses TRBV29-1 and TRBJ2-7; D is unclear. CDR3 coding DNA: TGCAGCGTCGCCCCAGGAAGTCCGGTCGAGCAGTACTTC. Its translation: CSVAPGSPVEQYF.